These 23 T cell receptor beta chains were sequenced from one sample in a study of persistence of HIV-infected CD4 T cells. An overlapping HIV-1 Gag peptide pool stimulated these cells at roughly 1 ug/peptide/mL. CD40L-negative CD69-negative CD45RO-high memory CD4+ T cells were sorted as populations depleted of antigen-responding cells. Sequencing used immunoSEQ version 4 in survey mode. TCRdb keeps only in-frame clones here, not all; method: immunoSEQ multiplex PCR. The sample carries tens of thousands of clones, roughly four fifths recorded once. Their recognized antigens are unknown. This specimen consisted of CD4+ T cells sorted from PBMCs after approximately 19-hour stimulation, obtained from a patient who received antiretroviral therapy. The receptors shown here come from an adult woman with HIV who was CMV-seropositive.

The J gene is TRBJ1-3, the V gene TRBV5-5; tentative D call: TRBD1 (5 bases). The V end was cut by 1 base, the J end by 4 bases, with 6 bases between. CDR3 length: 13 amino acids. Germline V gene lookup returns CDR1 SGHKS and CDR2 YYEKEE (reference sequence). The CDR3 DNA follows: TGTGCCAGCAGCTTGCAGGGAGGAAACACCATATATTTT. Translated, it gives CASSLQGGNTIYF.

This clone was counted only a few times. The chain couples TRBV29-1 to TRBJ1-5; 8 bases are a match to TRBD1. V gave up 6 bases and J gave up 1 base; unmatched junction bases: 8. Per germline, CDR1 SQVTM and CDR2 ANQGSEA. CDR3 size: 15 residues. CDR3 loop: CSVAMTGESNQPQHF. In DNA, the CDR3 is TGCAGCGTCGCGATGACAGGGGAAAGCAATCAGCCCCAGCATTTT.

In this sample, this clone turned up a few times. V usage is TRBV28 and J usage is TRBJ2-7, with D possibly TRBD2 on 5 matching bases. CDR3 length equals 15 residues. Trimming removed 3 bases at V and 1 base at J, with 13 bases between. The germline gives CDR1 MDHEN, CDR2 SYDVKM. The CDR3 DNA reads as TGTGCCAGCAGTTTCCCCGCCAGCGGATCCTACGAGCAGTACTTC. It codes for CASSFPASGSYEQYF.

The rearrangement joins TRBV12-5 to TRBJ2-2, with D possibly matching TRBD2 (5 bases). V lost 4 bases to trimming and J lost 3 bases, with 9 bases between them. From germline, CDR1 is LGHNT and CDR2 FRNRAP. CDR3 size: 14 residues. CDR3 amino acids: CASGSGLHTGELFF. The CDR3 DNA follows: TGTGCTAGTGGTTCAGGACTCCACACCGGGGAGCTGTTTTTT.

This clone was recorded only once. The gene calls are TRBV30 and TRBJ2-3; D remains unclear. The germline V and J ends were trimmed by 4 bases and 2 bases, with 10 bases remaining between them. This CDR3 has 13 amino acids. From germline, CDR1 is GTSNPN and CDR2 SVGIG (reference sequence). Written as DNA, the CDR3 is TGTGCCTGGAAGGTGATTAACACAGATACGCAGTATTTT. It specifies CAWKVINTDTQYF.

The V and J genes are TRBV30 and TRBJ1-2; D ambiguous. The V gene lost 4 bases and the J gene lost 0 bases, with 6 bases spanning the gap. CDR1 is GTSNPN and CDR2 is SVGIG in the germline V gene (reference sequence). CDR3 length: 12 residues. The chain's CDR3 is CAWNQANYGYTF. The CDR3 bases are TGTGCCTGGAATCAGGCTAACTATGGCTACACCTTC.

The CDR3 DNA reads as TGTGCCAGCAGCTACACAGGGTCTGGAAACACCATATATTTT. This codes for CASSYTGSGNTIYF. V gene TRBV3-1 (or the pseudogene TRBV3-2) combines with J gene TRBJ1-3, with D possibly matching TRBD1 (6 bases). The V gene's germline CDR1 is LGHDT and CDR2 YNNKEL (reference sequence). The V and J ends lost 5 bases and 1 base respectively, with 9 bases between them. The CDR3 spans 14 residues.

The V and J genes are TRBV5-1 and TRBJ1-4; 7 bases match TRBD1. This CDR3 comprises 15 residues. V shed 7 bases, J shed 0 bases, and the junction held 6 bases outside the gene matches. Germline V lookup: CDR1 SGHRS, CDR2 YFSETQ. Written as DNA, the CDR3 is TGCGCCAGCGCGACAGGGAGGGCAACTAATGAAAAACTGTTTTTT. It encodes CASATGRATNEKLFF.

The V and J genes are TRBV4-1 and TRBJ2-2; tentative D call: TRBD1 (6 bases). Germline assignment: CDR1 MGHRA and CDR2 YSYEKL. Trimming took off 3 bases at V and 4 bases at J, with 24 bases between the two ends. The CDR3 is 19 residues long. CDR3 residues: CASSHLVPRQDRLTGELFF. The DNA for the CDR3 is TGCGCCAGCAGCCATTTGGTGCCGCGGCAGGACAGACTCACCGGGGAGCTGTTTTTT.

CDR3 nucleotides: TGTGCCAGCAGCTTGTGGGGCGGGACCGATGAGCAGTTCTTC. Translation gives CASSLWGGTDEQFF. The V call is TRBV5-4, the J call TRBJ2-1; tentatively, D is TRBD2 (6 bases). Germline CDR1 reads SGHNT; CDR2 reads YYREEE (reference sequence). V shed 1 base and J shed 8 bases, with 13 bases lying between them. The CDR3 runs to 14 residues.

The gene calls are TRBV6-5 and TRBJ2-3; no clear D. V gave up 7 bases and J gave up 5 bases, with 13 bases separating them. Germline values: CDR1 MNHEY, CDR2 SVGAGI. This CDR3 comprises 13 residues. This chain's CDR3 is CASTPGRLDTQYF. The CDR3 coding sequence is TGTGCCAGCACCCCGGGTAGACTAGATACGCAGTATTTT.

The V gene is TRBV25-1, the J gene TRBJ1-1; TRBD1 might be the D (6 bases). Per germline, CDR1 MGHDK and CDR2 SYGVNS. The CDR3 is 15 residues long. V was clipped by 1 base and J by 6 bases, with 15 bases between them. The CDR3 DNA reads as TGTGCCAGCAGTGAATCCAGGGGTCGAACGGCTGAAGCTTTCTTT. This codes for CASSESRGRTAEAFF. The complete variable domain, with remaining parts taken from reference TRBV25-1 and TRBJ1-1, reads EADIYQTPRYLVIGTGKKITLECSQTMGHDKMYWYQQDPGMELHLIHYSYGVNSTEKGDLSSESTVSRIRTEHFPLTLESARPSHTSQYLCASSESRGRTAEAFFGQGTRLTVV.

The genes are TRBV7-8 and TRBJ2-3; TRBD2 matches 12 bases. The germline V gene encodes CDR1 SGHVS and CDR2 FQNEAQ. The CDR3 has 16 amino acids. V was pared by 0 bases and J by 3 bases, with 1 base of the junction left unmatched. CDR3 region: CASSLAGTSGTDTQYF. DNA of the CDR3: TGTGCCAGCAGCTTAGCCGGGACTAGCGGGACAGATACGCAGTATTTT.

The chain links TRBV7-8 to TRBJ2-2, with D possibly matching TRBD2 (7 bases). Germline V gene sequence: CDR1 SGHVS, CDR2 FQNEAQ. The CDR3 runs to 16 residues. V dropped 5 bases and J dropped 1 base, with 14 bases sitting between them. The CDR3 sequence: CASSPRGGGNTGELFF. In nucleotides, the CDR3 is TGTGCCAGCAGCCCCAGGGGCGGGGGGAACACCGGGGAGCTGTTTTTT.

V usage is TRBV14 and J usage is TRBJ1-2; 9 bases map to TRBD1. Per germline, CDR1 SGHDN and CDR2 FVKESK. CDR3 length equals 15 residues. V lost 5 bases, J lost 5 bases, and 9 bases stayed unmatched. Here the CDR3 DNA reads TGTGCCAGCAGCGAGCGATGGGACAGGGCATATGGCTACACCTTC. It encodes CASSERWDRAYGYTF. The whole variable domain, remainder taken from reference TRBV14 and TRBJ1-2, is EAGVTQFPSHSVIEKGQTVTLRCDPISGHDNLYWYRRVMGKEIKFLLHFVKESKQDESGMPNNRFLAERTGGTYSTLKVQPAELEDSGVYFCASSERWDRAYGYTFGSGTRLTVV.

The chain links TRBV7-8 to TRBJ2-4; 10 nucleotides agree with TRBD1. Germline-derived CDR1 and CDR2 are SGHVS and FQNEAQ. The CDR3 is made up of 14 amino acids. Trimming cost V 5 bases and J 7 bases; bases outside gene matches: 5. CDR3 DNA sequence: TGTGCCAGCAGCAGGACAGGGGGATGGAACATTCAGTACTTC. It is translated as CASSRTGGWNIQYF.

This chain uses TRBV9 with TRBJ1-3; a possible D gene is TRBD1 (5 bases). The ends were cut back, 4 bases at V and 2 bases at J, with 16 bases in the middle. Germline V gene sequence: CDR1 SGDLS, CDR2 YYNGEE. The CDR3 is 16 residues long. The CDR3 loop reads CASSSGTTSPGNTIYF. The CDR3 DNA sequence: TGTGCCAGCAGCTCCGGGACGACGAGCCCTGGAAACACCATATATTTT.

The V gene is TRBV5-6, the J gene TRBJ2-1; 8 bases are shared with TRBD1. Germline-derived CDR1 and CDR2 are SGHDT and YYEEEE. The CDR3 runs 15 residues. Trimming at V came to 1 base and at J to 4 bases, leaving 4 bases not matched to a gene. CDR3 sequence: CASSLLDREYNEQFF. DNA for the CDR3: TGTGCCAGCAGCTTGCTGGACAGGGAATACAATGAGCAGTTCTTC.

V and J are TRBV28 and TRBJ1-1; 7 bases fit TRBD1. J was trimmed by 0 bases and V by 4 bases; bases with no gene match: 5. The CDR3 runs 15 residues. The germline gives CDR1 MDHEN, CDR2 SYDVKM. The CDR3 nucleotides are TGTGCCAGCAGTTCTTGGGACAGCTTGAACACTGAAGCTTTCTTT. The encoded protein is CASSSWDSLNTEAFF.

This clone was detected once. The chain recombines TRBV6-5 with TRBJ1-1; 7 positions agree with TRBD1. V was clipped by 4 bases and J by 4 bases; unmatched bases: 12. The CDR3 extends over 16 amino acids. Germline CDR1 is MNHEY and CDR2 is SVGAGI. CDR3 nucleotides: TGTGCCAGCAGTTCCTTTAGAGGGGGCGTTAGCACTGAAGCTTTCTTT. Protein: CASSSFRGGVSTEAFF.

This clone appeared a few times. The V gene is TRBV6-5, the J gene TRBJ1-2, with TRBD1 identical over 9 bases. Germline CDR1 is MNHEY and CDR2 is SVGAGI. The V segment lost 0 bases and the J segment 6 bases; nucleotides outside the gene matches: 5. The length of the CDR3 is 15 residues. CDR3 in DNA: TGTGCCAGCAGTTACTCGGGGACAGGGAGAGATGGCTACACCTTC. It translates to CASSYSGTGRDGYTF.

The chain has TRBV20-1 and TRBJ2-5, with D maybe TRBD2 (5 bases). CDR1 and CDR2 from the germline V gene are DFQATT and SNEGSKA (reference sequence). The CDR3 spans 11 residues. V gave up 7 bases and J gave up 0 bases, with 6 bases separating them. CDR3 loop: CSGENQETQYF. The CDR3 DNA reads TGCAGTGGGGAGAACCAAGAGACCCAGTACTTC.

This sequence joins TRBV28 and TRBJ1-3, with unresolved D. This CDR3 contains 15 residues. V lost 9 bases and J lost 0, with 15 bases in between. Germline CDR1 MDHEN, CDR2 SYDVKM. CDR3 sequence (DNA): TGTGCCAGTACAAGACATGGACCCTCTGGAAACACCATATATTTT. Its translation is CASTRHGPSGNTIYF.